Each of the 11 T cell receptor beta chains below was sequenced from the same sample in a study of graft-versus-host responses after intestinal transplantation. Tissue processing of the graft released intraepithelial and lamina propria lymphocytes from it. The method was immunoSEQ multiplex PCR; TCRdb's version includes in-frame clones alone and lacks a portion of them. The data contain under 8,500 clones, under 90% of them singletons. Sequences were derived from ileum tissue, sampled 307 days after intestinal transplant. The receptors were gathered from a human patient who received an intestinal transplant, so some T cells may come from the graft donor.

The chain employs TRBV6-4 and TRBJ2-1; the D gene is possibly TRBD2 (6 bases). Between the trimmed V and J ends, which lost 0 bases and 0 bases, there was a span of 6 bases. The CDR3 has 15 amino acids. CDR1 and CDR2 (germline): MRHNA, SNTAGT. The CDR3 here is CASSDSSGSYNEQFF. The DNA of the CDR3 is TGTGCCAGCAGTGACTCTAGCGGCTCCTACAATGAGCAGTTCTTC.

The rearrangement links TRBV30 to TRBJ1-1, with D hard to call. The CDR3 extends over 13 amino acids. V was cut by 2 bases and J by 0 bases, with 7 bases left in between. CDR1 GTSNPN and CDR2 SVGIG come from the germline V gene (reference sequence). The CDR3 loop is CAWSRRVNTEAFF. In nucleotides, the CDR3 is TGTGCCTGGAGTAGGAGGGTGAACACTGAAGCTTTCTTT.

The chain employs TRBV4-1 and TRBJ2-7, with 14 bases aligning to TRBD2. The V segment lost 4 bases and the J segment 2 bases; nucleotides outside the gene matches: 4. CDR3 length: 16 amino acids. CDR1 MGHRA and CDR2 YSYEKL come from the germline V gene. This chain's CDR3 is CASSRRTSGRPYEQYF. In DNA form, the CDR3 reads TGCGCCAGCAGCCGTCGGACTAGCGGGAGGCCCTACGAGCAGTACTTC.

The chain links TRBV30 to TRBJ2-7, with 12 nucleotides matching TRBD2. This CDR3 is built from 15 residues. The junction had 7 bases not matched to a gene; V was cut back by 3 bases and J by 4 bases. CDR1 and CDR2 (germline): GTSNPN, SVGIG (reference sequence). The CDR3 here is CAWSRSGLAGYEQYF. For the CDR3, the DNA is TGTGCCTGGAGCCGATCGGGACTAGCGGGTTACGAGCAGTACTTC.

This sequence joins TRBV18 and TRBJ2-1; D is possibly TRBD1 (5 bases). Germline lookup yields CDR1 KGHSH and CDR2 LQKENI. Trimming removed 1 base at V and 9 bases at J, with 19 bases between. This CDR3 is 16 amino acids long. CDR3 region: CASSPRQIVYGREQFF. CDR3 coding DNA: TGTGCCAGCTCACCACGACAGATAGTTTATGGTCGTGAGCAGTTCTTC.

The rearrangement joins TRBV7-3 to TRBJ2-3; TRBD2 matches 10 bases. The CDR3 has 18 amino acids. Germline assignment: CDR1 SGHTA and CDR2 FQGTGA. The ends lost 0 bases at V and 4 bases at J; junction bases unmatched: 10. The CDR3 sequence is CASSLTKRAGGHSDTQYF. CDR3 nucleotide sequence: TGTGCCAGCAGCTTAACGAAAAGAGCGGGGGGGCATTCAGATACGCAGTATTTT. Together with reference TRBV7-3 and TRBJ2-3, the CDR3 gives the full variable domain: GAGVSQTPSNKVTEKGKYVELRCDPISGHTALYWYRQSLGQGPEFLIYFQGTGAADDSGLPNDRFFAVRPEGSVSTLKIQRTERGDSAVYLCASSLTKRAGGHSDTQYFGPGTRLTVL.

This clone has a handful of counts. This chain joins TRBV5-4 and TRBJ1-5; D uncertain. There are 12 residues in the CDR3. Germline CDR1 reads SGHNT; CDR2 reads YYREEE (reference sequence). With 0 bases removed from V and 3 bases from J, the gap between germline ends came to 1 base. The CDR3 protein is CASSLDNQPQHF. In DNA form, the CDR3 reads TGTGCCAGCAGCTTGGACAATCAGCCCCAGCATTTT.

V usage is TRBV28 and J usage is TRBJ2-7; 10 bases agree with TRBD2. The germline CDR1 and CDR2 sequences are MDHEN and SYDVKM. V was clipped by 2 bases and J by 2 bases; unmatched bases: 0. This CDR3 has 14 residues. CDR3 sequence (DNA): TGTGCCAGCAGTTTACTAGCGGGAGCCTACGAGCAGTACTTC. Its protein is CASSLLAGAYEQYF.

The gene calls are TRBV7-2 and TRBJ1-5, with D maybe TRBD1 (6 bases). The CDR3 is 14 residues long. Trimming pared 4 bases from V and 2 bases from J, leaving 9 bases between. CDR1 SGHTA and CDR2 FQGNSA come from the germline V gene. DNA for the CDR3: TGTGCCAGCAGCTACAGGGTGGGCAATCAGCCCCAGCATTTT. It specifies CASSYRVGNQPQHF.

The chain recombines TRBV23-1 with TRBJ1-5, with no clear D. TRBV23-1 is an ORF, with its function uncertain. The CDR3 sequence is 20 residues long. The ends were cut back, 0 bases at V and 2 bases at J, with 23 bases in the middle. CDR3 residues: CASSQSVKVEELPGNQPQHF. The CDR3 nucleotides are TGCGCCAGCAGTCAATCCGTGAAAGTTGAGGAGTTGCCGGGCAATCAGCCCCAGCATTTT.

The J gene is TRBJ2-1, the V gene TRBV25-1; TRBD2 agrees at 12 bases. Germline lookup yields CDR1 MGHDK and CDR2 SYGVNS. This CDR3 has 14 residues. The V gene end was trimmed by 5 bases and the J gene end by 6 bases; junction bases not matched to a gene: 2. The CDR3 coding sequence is TGTGCCAGCAGTTCTAGCGGGAGGGCCAATGAGCAGTTCTTC. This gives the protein CASSSSGRANEQFF.